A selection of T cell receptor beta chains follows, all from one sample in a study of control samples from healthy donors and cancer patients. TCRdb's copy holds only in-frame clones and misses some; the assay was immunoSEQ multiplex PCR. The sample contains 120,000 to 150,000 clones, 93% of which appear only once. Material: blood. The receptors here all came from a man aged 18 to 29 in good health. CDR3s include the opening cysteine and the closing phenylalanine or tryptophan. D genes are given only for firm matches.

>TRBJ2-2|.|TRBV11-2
TGTGCCAGCAGCGTAGGGGTAGCTTCGAACACCGGGGAGCTGTTTTTT
CASSVGVASNTGELFF
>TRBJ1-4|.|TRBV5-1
TGCGCCAGCAGCTTGAAGGGAGGAAGAACTAATGAAAAACTGTTTTTT
CASSLKGGRTNEKLFF
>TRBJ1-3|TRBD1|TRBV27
TGTGCCAGCAGCCTCCGGGGGACAGCCGGTAACACCATATATTTT
CASSLRGTAGNTIYF
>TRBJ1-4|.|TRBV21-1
TGTGCCAGCAGCAAAAAGAGGGGTAGGGAAAAACTGTTTTTT
CASSKKRGREKLFF
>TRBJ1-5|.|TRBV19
TGTGCCAGTAGTATCAGGGTAGGGCCCCACCACTATAGCAATCAGCCCCAGCATTTT
CASSIRVGPHHYSNQPQHF
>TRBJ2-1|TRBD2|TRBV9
TGTGCCAGCAGCGTAGGTCCTAGCGGGAGGGCAGGTGAGCAGTTCTTC
CASSVGPSGRAGEQFF
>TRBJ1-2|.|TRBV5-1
TGCGCCAGCCATCCTAACCCGAACTATGGCTACACCTTC
CASHPNPNYGYTF
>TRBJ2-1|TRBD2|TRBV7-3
TGTGCCAGCAGCCGCGGGACTAGCGGGAGCCATGAGCAGTTCTTC
CASSRGTSGSHEQFF
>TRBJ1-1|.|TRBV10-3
TGTGCCATCGGCGAAACGGGGGGTGGCACTGAAGCTTTCTTT
CAIGETGGGTEAFF
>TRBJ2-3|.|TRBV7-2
TGTGCCAGCACCCCAGGGGGGGATACGCAGTATTTT
CASTPGGDTQYF
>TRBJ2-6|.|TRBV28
TGTGCCAGCAGTTTTAATCCGGAGTTGGCCTCTGGGGCCAACGTCCTGACTTTC
CASSFNPELASGANVLTF
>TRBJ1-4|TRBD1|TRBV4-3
TGCGCCAGCAGCCAGTACAGGGGTATAGGAGAAAAACTGTTTTTT
CASSQYRGIGEKLFF
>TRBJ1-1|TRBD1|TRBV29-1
TGCAGCGTGCTGACAGGGTGGGCTGAAGCTTTCTTT
CSVLTGWAEAFF
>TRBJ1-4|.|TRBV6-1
TGTGCCAGCAGTGAACACTCACCTACAACTAATGAAAAACTGTTTTTT
CASSEHSPTTNEKLFF
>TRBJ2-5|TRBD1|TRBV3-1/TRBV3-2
TGTGCCAGCAGCCTGGGGACAGGGGGATCCGGGGGTTCGGAGACCCAGTACTTC
CASSLGTGGSGGSETQYF